The 30 T cell receptor beta chains below were found in one sample sequenced in a study of blood T cell repertoires in COVID-19. Sequencing was performed with immunoSEQ multiplex PCR; in TCRdb, only in-frame clones are kept and a portion is missing. Of 100,000 to 150,000 clones listed, about 86% are singletons. The source material was peripheral blood. These receptor sequences come from a woman in her forties or fifties with acute or convalescent COVID-19.

The J gene is TRBJ2-5, the V gene TRBV19; a weak D match, TRBD2 (6 bases). The CDR3 length is 13 residues. The V end was cut by 6 bases, the J end by 1 base, with 9 bases between. Germline V gene sequence: CDR1 LNHDA, CDR2 SQIVND (reference sequence). CDR3 amino acids: CASRRGTQETQYF. CDR3 sequence (DNA): TGTGCCAGTAGACGGGGGACCCAAGAGACCCAGTACTTC.

In this sample, this clone turned up once. V usage is TRBV6-1 and J usage is TRBJ2-3; D not certain. The germline V gene has CDR1 MNHNS and CDR2 SASEGT. V was cut by 2 bases and J by 6 bases, with 3 bases left in between. This CDR3 has 11 residues. In DNA form, the CDR3 reads TGTGCCAGCAGTGAATATGATACGCAGTATTTT. Translating it yields CASSEYDTQYF.

The chain is built from TRBV19 and TRBJ2-6, with 7 bases that match TRBD1. The CDR3 consists of 16 residues. With V trimmed by 5 bases and J by 0 bases, 4 bases remained unmatched. Germline V CDR1 and CDR2: LNHDA, SQIVND (reference sequence). The DNA of the CDR3 is TGTGCCAGTAGTGCCGGGGACAGCTCTGGGGCCAACGTCCTGACTTTC. Translated, it gives CASSAGDSSGANVLTF. Looking up the rest from reference TRBV19 and TRBJ2-6 gives the full variable domain: DGGITQSPKYLFRKEGQNVTLSCEQNLNHDAMYWYRQDPGQGLRLIYYSQIVNDFQKGDIAEGYSVSREKKESFPLTVTSAQKNPTAFYLCASSAGDSSGANVLTFGAGSRLTVL.

V is TRBV11-1 and J is TRBJ1-1; D is possibly TRBD1 (6 bases). The length of the CDR3 is 14 residues. The germline gives CDR1 SGHAT, CDR2 FQDESV (reference sequence). V shed 5 bases and J shed 4 bases, with 14 bases lying between them. CDR3 residues: CASSTDLRGTEAFF. DNA of the CDR3: TGTGCCAGCAGCACAGATCTCAGGGGCACTGAAGCTTTCTTT. Based on the CDR3 plus reference TRBV11-1 and TRBJ1-1, the full variable domain is EAEVAQSPRYKITEKSQAVAFWCDPISGHATLYWYRQILGQGPELLVQFQDESVVDDSQLPKDRFSAERLKGVDSTLKIQPAELGDSAMYLCASSTDLRGTEAFFGQGTRLTVV.

The V gene is TRBV28, the J gene TRBJ1-2; the D gene is possibly TRBD1 (5 bases). There are 15 residues in the CDR3. V was trimmed by 11 bases and J by 2 bases, leaving 21 bases between them. Germline V lookup: CDR1 MDHEN, CDR2 SYDVKM. The CDR3 loop is CASQRVVGANYGYTF. The DNA for the CDR3 is TGTGCCTCCCAAAGGGTGGTAGGGGCCAACTATGGCTACACCTTC.

V usage is TRBV28 and J usage is TRBJ1-1; D is perhaps TRBD1 (6 bases). CDR3 length equals 13 residues. In germline, CDR1 is MDHEN, CDR2 SYDVKM. V lost 6 bases and J 1 base, leaving 9 bases between the germline ends. The CDR3 is CASRPQGNTEAFF. In DNA form, the CDR3 reads TGTGCCAGCAGACCACAGGGGAACACTGAAGCTTTCTTT.

This sequence joins TRBV5-1 and TRBJ2-1; 12 nucleotides align to TRBD1. V lost 7 bases and J lost 9; bases outside the gene matches: 11. The germline CDR1 and CDR2 sequences are SGHRS and YFSETQ. The CDR3 runs to 15 residues. CDR3 region: CASSYSGTGGTEQFF. The CDR3 DNA reads TGCGCCAGCTCCTATTCCGGGACAGGGGGCACTGAGCAGTTCTTC.

The chain couples TRBV10-1 to TRBJ2-2, with 9 bases lining up with TRBD1. Germline V gene lookup returns CDR1 WNHNN and CDR2 SYGVQD (reference sequence). The V and J ends lost 4 bases and 2 bases, in that order; junction bases with no gene match: 8. CDR3 length: 17 residues. As DNA, the CDR3 is TGCGCCAGCAGTGCCCGACAGGGGGGAAAAAACACCGGGGAGCTGTTTTTT. This encodes CASSARQGGKNTGELFF.

The V gene is TRBV14, the J gene TRBJ2-3, with TRBD2 as a possible D gene (6 bases). The CDR3 covers 16 residues. The V gene lost 1 base and the J gene lost 1 base, with 12 bases spanning the gap. Germline V CDR1 and CDR2: SGHDN, FVKESK. The CDR3 loop is CASSQGWGLGTDTQYF. Written as DNA, the CDR3 is TGTGCCAGCAGCCAAGGTTGGGGACTTGGCACAGATACGCAGTATTTT.

The rearrangement links TRBV7-2 to TRBJ1-1; D gene unclear. The CDR3 is 14 residues long. The germline V gene has CDR1 SGHTA and CDR2 FQGNSA. Trimming removed 1 base from V and 1 base from J, with 7 bases in between. The CDR3 region has the DNA TGTGCCAGCAGCTTAGGTCCAGGGAACACTGAAGCTTTCTTT. It encodes CASSLGPGNTEAFF.

This clone was counted only a few times. The chain carries TRBV18 and TRBJ2-7; possible D gene TRBD2, 5 bases. In germline, CDR1 is KGHSH, CDR2 LQKENI. The CDR3 length is 13 residues. Trimming cost V 6 bases and J 1 base, with 10 bases left between them. The CDR3 sequence is CASSQPGSYEQYF. Written as DNA, the CDR3 is TGTGCCAGCTCCCAACCGGGGTCCTACGAGCAGTACTTC.

This clone was observed a handful of times. The chain carries TRBV7-9 and TRBJ2-7, with TRBD2 matching 7 bases. Germline values: CDR1 SEHNR, CDR2 FQNEAQ (reference sequence). V lost 2 bases, J lost 4 bases, and 5 bases stayed unmatched. The CDR3 loop spans 14 amino acids. The CDR3 DNA reads TGTGCCAGCAGCTTAACGGGAGGAGGATACGAGCAGTACTTC. This translates into CASSLTGGGYEQYF.

The chain joins TRBV7-2 to TRBJ2-5; D not certain. The V gene's germline CDR1 is SGHTA and CDR2 FQGNSA. V gave up 1 base and J gave up 2 bases, with 11 bases separating them. The CDR3 sequence is 15 residues long. CDR3 DNA: TGTGCCAGCAGCTTAGGGGCAGCTATACAAGAGACCCAGTACTTC. It specifies CASSLGAAIQETQYF. Complete variable domain (other parts from reference TRBV7-2 and TRBJ2-5): GAGVSQSPSNKVTEKGKDVELRCDPISGHTALYWYRQSLGQGLEFLIYFQGNSAPDKSGLPSDRFSAERTGGSVSTLTIQRTQQEDSAVYLCASSLGAAIQETQYFGPGTRLLVL.

CDR3 region: CASNAGGREETQYF. The DNA of the CDR3 is TGTGCCAGCAACGCGGGAGGCCGGGAAGAGACCCAGTACTTC. The chain carries TRBV5-4 and TRBJ2-5; 8 bases are shared with TRBD2. The CDR3 is made up of 14 amino acids. V gave up 6 bases and J gave up 3 bases; unmatched junction bases: 7. CDR1 and CDR2 from the germline V gene are SGHNT and YYREEE (reference sequence).

The rearrangement joins TRBV5-1 to TRBJ2-1; TRBD2 aligns across 9 bases. The length of the CDR3 is 15 residues. V lost 0 bases to trimming and J lost 8 bases; unmatched junction nucleotides: 6. The germline V gene has CDR1 SGHRS and CDR2 YFSETQ. The CDR3 DNA is TGCGCCAGCAGCTTGGTCGTTAGCGGGAGCTATGAGCAGTTCTTC. This codes for CASSLVVSGSYEQFF.

The V and J genes are TRBV7-9 and TRBJ1-4; 7 bases fit TRBD1. From germline, CDR1 is SEHNR and CDR2 FQNEAQ (reference sequence). Germline trimming cut 1 base from V and 5 bases from J; bases unmatched to any gene: 10. The CDR3 extends over 17 amino acids. Here the CDR3 DNA reads TGTGCCAGCAGCTTAGTCTCCGGGACAGCCCACAATGAAAAACTGTTTTTT. Protein: CASSLVSGTAHNEKLFF.

The chain links TRBV3-1 (or the pseudogene TRBV3-2) to TRBJ1-2; 7 nucleotides align to TRBD1. CDR3 length: 14 amino acids. CDR1 is LGHDT and CDR2 is YNNKEL in the germline V gene (reference sequence). V lost 4 bases and J lost 4; bases outside the gene matches: 6. The CDR3 nucleotides are TGTGCCAGCAGCCGAGGACAGGCGCCCTATGGCTACACCTTC. It encodes CASSRGQAPYGYTF.

V usage is TRBV28 and J usage is TRBJ1-3, with D maybe TRBD1 (5 bases). The CDR3 runs to 13 residues. Germline V gene sequence: CDR1 MDHEN, CDR2 SYDVKM. V was cut by 7 bases and J by 3 bases, with 10 bases left in between. This chain's CDR3 is CASTLGGGNTIYF. The CDR3 DNA reads as TGTGCCAGCACTCTGGGGGGTGGAAACACCATATATTTT.

Turning to this clone: The same CDR3 can be traced to other DNA sequences in this sample. The chain recombines TRBV10-3 with TRBJ2-5; the match to TRBD2 covers 10 bases. The CDR3 covers 11 residues. CDR1 and CDR2 from the germline V gene are ENHRY and SYGVKD. V gave up 9 bases and J gave up 5 bases; unmatched junction bases: 0. In nucleotides, the CDR3 is TGTGCCATTAGCGGGGGGGAGACCCAGTACTTC. Its protein is CAISGGETQYF.

Concerning this clone itself: One junction end does not reproduce the germline sequence, and a read error may be involved. The V gene is TRBV7-8, the J gene TRBJ2-7; possibly TRBD2 for D (6 bases). The CDR3 contains 14 residues. Germline CDR1 SGHVS, CDR2 FQNEAQ. The CDR3 bases are TGTGCCAGCAGCTCAGCATTTGCGGGGTACGGGCAGTACTTC. The encoded protein is CASSSAFAGYGQYF.

The DNA of the CDR3 is TGTGCCAGCAGCTCGCGACACGTGACTAGCGGGGGGGACACAGATACGCAGTATTTT. As protein: CASSSRHVTSGGDTDTQYF. The chain couples TRBV13 to TRBJ2-3, with 14 bases that match TRBD2. Germline CDR1 and CDR2: PRHDT and FYEKMQ (reference sequence). The CDR3 sequence is 19 residues long. With V trimmed by 4 bases and J by 2 bases, 11 bases remained unmatched.

This clone was counted a few times. V and J are TRBV6-5 and TRBJ2-7; a possible D gene is TRBD1 (5 bases). CDR3 size: 13 residues. With 2 bases removed from V and 0 bases from J, the gap between germline ends came to 5 bases. The germline CDR1 and CDR2 sequences are MNHEY and SVGAGI. This CDR3 reads CASSYDSSYEQYF. As DNA, the CDR3 is TGTGCCAGCAGTTACGACAGCTCCTACGAGCAGTACTTC.

The chain employs TRBV15 and TRBJ1-5, with 10 bases aligning to TRBD1. The CDR3 totals 16 residues. Germline CDR1 LNHNV, CDR2 YYDKDF (reference sequence). The V gene end was trimmed by 1 base and the J gene end by 3 bases; junction bases not matched to a gene: 3. This chain's CDR3 is CATSRVGTGVNQPQHF. The CDR3 DNA reads as TGTGCCACCAGCAGAGTTGGGACAGGGGTCAATCAGCCCCAGCATTTT.

The CDR3 reads CASTQRGDTQYF. The CDR3 DNA reads TGTGCCAGCACCCAACGGGGAGATACGCAGTATTTT. This chain uses TRBV6-5 with TRBJ2-3; tentative D call: TRBD2 (5 bases). The CDR3 loop spans 12 amino acids. V dropped 7 bases and J dropped 5 bases, with 10 bases sitting between them. The germline V gene encodes CDR1 MNHEY and CDR2 SVGAGI.

This clone came up a few times. This chain connects TRBV5-1 to TRBJ1-1; D is perhaps TRBD1 (5 bases). V lost 0 bases, J lost 4 bases, and 10 bases lay in between. The CDR3 is made up of 14 amino acids. Germline V gene data show CDR1 as SGHRS and CDR2 as YFSETQ. The CDR3 sequence is CASSLAGVGTEAFF. The DNA for the CDR3 is TGCGCCAGCAGCTTGGCGGGGGTGGGCACTGAAGCTTTCTTT.

This clone came up once. V usage is TRBV2 and J usage is TRBJ2-1, with 8 nucleotides matching TRBD2. This CDR3 is built from 15 residues. V gave up 3 bases and J gave up 5 bases; unmatched junction bases: 6. Germline values: CDR1 SNHLY, CDR2 FYNNEI. The CDR3 loop is CASSDSGTRNNEQFF. CDR3 nucleotide sequence: TGTGCCAGCAGTGATTCCGGGACTAGAAACAATGAGCAGTTCTTC.

This clone was recorded only once. V is TRBV6-4 and J is TRBJ2-2, with 7 bases identical to TRBD2. V shed 4 bases and J 1 base; nucleotides not matched to a gene: 6. Germline values: CDR1 MRHNA, CDR2 SNTAGT. The CDR3 has 16 amino acids. The CDR3 nucleotides read TGTGCCAGCAGTGTTGAGGGAGGGAAGAACACCGGGGAGCTGTTTTTT. Translation: CASSVEGGKNTGELFF.

The chain has TRBV10-3 and TRBJ2-1; 7 bases are a match to TRBD1. Germline CDR1 ENHRY, CDR2 SYGVKD. V dropped 6 bases and J dropped 5; count of bases not matched to a gene: 4. There are 13 residues in the CDR3. The CDR3 region has the DNA TGTGCCATCAGCTCCGGGACAGACAATGAGCAGTTCTTC. It is translated as CAISSGTDNEQFF.

This chain links TRBV13 with TRBJ2-7; 10 bases are shared with TRBD2. The V gene's germline CDR1 is PRHDT and CDR2 FYEKMQ (reference sequence). V shed 5 bases and J 3 bases; nucleotides not matched to a gene: 10. CDR3 length: 16 amino acids. CDR3 amino acids: CASSQTLAGARYEQYF. The CDR3 region has the DNA TGTGCCAGCAGCCAAACTCTAGCGGGAGCACGCTACGAGCAGTACTTC.

J is TRBJ2-5 and V is TRBV15, with 9 bases aligning to TRBD1. V dropped 2 bases and J dropped 5; count of bases not matched to a gene: 6. Per germline, CDR1 LNHNV and CDR2 YYDKDF (reference sequence). The CDR3 has 15 residues. CDR3 sequence reads: CATSRRGQGGETQYF. CDR3 DNA: TGTGCCACCAGCAGACGGGGACAGGGTGGGGAGACCCAGTACTTC.